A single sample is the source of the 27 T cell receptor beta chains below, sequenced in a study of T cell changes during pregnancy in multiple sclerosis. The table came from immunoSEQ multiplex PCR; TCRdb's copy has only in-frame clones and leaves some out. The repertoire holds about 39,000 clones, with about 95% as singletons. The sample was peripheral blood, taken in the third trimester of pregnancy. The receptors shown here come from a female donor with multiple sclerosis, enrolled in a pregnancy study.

CDR3 sequence (DNA): TGTGCCAGCAGCCACGACAGGGGGCAAGAGACCCAGTACTTC. Its protein product is CASSHDRGQETQYF. The V and J genes are TRBV7-8 and TRBJ2-5; the match to TRBD1 covers 9 bases. With V trimmed by 5 bases and J by 2 bases, 3 bases remained unmatched. Looked up from germline, CDR1 is SGHVS and CDR2 is FQNEAQ. The CDR3 runs 14 residues.

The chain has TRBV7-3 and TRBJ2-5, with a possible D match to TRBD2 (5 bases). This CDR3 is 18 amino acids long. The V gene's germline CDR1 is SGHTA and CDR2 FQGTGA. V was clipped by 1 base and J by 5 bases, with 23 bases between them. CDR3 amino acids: CASSLKGSGRVSQETQYF. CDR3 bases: TGTGCCAGCAGCTTAAAAGGATCGGGAAGGGTCAGCCAGGAGACCCAGTACTTC.

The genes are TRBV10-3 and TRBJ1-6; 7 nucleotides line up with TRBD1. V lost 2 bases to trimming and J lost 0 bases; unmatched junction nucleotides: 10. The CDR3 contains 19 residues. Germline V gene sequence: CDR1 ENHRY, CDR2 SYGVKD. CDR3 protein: CAISESRSGGSSYNSPLHF. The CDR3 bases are TGTGCCATCAGTGAGAGCCGATCAGGGGGGAGCTCCTATAATTCACCCCTCCACTTT.

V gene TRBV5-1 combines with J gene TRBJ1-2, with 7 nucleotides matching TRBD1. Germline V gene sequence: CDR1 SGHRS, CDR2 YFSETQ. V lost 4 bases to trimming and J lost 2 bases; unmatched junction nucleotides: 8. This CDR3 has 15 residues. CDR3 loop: CASSQASGQNYGYTF. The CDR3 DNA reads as TGCGCCAGCAGCCAAGCGTCGGGACAGAACTATGGCTACACCTTC. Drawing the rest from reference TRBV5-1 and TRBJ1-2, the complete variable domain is KAGVTQTPRYLIKTRGQQVTLSCSPISGHRSVSWYQQTPGQGLQFLFEYFSETQRNKGNFPGRFSGRQFSNSRSEMNVSTLELGDSALYLCASSQASGQNYGYTFGSGTRLTVV.

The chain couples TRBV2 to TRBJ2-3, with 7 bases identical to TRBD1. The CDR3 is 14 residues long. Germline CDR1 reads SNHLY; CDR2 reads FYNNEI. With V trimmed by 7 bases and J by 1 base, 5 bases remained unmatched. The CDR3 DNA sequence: TGTGCCAGCACTTTACAGGGGCGCACAGATACGCAGTATTTT. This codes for CASTLQGRTDTQYF.

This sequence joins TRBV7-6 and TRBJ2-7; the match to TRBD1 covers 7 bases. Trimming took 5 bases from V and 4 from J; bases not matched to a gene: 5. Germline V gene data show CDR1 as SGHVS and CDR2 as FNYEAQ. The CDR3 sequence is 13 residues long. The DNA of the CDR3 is TGTGCCAGCAGCCCACACAGGGGTTACGAGCAGTACTTC. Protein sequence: CASSPHRGYEQYF.

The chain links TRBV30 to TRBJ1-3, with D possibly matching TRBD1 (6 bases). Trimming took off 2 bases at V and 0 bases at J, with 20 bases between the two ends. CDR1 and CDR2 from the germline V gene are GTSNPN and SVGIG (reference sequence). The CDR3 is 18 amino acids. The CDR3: CAWSLPPSPTGSGNTIYF. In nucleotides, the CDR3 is TGTGCCTGGAGTTTACCACCATCTCCGACAGGCTCTGGAAACACCATATATTTT.

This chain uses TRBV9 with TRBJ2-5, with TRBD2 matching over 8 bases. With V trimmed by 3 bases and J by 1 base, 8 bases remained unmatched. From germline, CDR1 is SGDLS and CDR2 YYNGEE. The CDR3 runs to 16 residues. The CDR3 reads CASSGASGLLQETQYF. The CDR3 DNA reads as TGTGCCAGCAGCGGGGCTAGCGGGCTGCTCCAAGAGACCCAGTACTTC. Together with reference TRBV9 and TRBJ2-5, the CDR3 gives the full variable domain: DSGVTQTPKHLITATGQRVTLRCSPRSGDLSVYWYQQSLDQGLQFLIQYYNGEERAKGNILERFSAQQFPDLHSELNLSSLELGDSALYFCASSGASGLLQETQYFGPGTRLLVL.

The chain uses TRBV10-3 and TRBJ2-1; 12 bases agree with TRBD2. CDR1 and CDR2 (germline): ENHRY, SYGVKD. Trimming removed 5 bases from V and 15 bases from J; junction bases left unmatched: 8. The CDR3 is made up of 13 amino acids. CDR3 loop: CAISLLAGGRPFF. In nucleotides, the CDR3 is TGTGCCATCAGTCTGCTAGCGGGAGGGCGGCCGTTCTTC.

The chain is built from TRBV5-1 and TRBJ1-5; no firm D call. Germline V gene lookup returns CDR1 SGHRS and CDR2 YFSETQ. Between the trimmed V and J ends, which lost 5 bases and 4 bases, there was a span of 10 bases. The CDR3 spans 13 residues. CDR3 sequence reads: CASSSDGNQPQHF. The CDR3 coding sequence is TGCGCCAGCAGTTCTGACGGGAATCAGCCCCAGCATTTT.

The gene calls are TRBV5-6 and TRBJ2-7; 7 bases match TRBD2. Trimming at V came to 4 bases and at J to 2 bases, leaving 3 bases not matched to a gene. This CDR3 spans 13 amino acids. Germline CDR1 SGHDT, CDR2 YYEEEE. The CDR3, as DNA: TGTGCCAGCAGCAGCGGGGTTACCTACGAGCAGTACTTC. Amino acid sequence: CASSSGVTYEQYF.

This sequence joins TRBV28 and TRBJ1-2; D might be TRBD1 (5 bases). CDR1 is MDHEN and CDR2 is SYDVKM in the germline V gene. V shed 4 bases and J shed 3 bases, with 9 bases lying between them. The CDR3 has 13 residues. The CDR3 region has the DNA TGTGCCAGCAGTTACCAGGGATACTATGGCTACACCTTC. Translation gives CASSYQGYYGYTF.

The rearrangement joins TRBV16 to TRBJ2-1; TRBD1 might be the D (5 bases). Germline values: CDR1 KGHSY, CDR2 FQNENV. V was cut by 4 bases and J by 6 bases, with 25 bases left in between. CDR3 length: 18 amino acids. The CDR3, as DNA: TGTGCCAGCAGCCCCTATGGGGTAACAGGCCAGGTGGGCAATGAGCAGTTCTTC. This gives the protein CASSPYGVTGQVGNEQFF.

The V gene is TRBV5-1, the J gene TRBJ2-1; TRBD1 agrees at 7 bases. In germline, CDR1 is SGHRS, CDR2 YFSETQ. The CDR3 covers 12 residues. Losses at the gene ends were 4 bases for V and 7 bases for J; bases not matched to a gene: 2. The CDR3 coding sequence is TGCGCCAGCAGCCCACAGGGGAATGAGCAGTTCTTC. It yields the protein CASSPQGNEQFF.

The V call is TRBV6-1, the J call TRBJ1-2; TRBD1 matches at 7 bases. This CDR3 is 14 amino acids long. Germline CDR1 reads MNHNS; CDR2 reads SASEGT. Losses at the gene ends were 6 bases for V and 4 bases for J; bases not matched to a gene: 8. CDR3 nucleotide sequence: TGTGCCAGCAGGTTGACAGGGCACGTCTATGGCTACACCTTC. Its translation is CASRLTGHVYGYTF.

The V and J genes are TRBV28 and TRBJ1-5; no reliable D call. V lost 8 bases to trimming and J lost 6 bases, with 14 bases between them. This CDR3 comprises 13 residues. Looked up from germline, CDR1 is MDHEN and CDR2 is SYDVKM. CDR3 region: CASGLGLVQPQHF. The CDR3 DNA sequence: TGTGCCAGCGGGTTGGGCCTCGTTCAGCCCCAGCATTTT.

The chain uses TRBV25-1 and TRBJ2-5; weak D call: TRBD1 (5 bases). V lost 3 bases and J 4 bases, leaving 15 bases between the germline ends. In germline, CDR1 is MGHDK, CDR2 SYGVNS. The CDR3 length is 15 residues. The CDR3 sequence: CASSDYEGAGETQYF. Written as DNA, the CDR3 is TGTGCCAGCAGTGATTATGAAGGGGCTGGAGAGACCCAGTACTTC.

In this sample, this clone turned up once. CDR3 amino acids: CASSQDRGRGNYGYTF. The CDR3 bases are TGTGCCAGCAGCCAGGACAGGGGGCGAGGGAACTATGGCTACACCTTC. This chain connects TRBV27 to TRBJ1-2, with 11 positions matching TRBD1. Germline assignment: CDR1 MNHEY and CDR2 SMNVEV (reference sequence). Germline trimming cut 6 bases from V and 2 bases from J; bases unmatched to any gene: 8. This CDR3 is built from 16 residues.

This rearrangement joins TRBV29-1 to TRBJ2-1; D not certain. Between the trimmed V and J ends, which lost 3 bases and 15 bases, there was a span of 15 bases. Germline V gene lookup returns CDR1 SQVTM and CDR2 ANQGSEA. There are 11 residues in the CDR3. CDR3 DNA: TGCAGCGTTGATCTTGTTGCAGATCTGTTCTTC. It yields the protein CSVDLVADLFF.

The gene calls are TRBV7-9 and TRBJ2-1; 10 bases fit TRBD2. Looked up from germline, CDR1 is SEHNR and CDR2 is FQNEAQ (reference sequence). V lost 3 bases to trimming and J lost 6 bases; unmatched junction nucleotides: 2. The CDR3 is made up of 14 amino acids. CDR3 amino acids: CASSFTSGANEQFF. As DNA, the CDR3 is TGTGCCAGCAGCTTTACTAGCGGGGCCAATGAGCAGTTCTTC.

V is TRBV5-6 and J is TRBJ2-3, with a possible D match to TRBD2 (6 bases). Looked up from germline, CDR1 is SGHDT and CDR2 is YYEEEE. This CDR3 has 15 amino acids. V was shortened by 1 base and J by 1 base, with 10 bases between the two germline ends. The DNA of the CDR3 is TGTGCCAGCAGCTTGACTAGCAAAGGCACAGATACGCAGTATTTT. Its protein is CASSLTSKGTDTQYF.

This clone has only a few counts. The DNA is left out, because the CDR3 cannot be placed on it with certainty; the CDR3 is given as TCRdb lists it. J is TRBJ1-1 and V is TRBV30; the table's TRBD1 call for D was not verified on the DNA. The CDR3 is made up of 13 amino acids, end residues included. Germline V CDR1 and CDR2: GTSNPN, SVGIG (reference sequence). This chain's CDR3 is CAWRFAGGAKGFF.

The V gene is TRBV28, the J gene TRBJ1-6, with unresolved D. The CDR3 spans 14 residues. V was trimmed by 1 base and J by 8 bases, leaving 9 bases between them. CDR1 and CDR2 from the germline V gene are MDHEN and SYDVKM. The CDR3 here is CASSLSAVHSPLHF. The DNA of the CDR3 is TGTGCCAGCAGTTTATCCGCAGTCCATTCACCCCTCCACTTT.

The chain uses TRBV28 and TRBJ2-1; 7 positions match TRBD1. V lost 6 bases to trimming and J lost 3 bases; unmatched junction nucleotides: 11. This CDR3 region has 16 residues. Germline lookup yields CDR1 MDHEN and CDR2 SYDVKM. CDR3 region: CASRTTSDRYYNEQFF. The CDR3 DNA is TGTGCCAGCAGGACGACGTCGGACAGGTACTACAATGAGCAGTTCTTC. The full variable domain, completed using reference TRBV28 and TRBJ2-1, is DVKVTQSSRYLVKRTGEKVFLECVQDMDHENMFWYRQDPGLGLRLIYFSYDVKMKEKGDIPEGYSVSREKKERFSLILESASTNQTSMYLCASRTTSDRYYNEQFFGPGTRLTVL.

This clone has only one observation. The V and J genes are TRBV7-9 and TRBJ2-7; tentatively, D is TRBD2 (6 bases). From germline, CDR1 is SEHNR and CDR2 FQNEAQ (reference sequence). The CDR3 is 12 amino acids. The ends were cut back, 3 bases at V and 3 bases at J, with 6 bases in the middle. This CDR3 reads CASSFSGYEQYF. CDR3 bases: TGTGCCAGCAGCTTTAGCGGCTACGAGCAGTACTTC.

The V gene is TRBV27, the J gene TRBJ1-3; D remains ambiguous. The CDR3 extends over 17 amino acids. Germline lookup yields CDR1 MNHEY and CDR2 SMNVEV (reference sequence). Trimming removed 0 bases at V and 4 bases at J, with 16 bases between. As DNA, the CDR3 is TGTGCCAGCAGTTTATCCCAGGCCTTACATTCCGGAAACACCATATATTTT. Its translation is CASSLSQALHSGNTIYF.

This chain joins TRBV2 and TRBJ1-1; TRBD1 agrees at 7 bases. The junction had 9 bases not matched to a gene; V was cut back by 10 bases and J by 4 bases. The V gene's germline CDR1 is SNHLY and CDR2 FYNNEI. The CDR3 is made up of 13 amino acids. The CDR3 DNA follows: TGTGCCACCCACGGGGACAGATTCACTGAAGCTTTCTTT. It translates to CATHGDRFTEAFF.